What follows are 26 T cell receptor beta chains derived from one specimen sequenced in a study of monozygotic twins with cystic fibrosis. Here immunoSEQ multiplex PCR was the method, and the copy in TCRdb shows in-frame clones only, minus some. The sample includes some 15,000 clones, about 85% of them seen just once. Sequenced: blood. The receptors were gathered from a boy aged 5-17 years with cystic fibrosis.

The rearrangement uses TRBV2 and TRBJ1-1, with D maybe TRBD1 (6 bases). CDR1 SNHLY and CDR2 FYNNEI come from the germline V gene. V was cut by 6 bases and J by 4 bases, with 12 bases left in between. This CDR3 has 13 amino acids. The DNA of the CDR3 is TGTGCCAGCAGGGCAGGGGCTGTCACTGAAGCTTTCTTT. It is translated as CASRAGAVTEAFF.

In this sample, this clone turned up a few times. The chain is built from TRBV25-1 and TRBJ1-1; no firm D call. The germline V gene has CDR1 MGHDK and CDR2 SYGVNS. V was shortened by 5 bases and J by 1 base, with 5 bases between the two germline ends. The CDR3 spans 12 residues. The CDR3 sequence is CASSRWNTEAFF. In DNA form, the CDR3 reads TGTGCCAGCAGTCGGTGGAACACTGAAGCTTTCTTT.

The chain combines TRBV11-2 with TRBJ2-2, with a possible D match to TRBD2 (5 bases). The germline CDR1 and CDR2 sequences are SGHAT and FQNNGV. Trimming left V 0 bases short and J 5 bases short, with 10 bases between. This CDR3 is 15 amino acids long. The CDR3 region is CASSLDFGVTGELFF. The DNA for the CDR3 is TGTGCCAGCAGCTTAGATTTCGGGGTGACCGGGGAGCTGTTTTTT.

The V gene is TRBV5-1, the J gene TRBJ2-1; 12 nucleotides match TRBD2. The CDR3 runs to 17 residues. Germline trimming cut 3 bases from V and 1 base from J; bases unmatched to any gene: 5. Per germline, CDR1 SGHRS and CDR2 YFSETQ. The CDR3 sequence is CASSSRTSGISYNEQFF. DNA for the CDR3: TGCGCCAGCAGCTCACGGACTAGCGGGATTTCCTACAATGAGCAGTTCTTC.

The V and J genes are TRBV6-1 and TRBJ1-1; D possibly corresponds to TRBD1 (6 bases). Germline CDR1 is MNHNS and CDR2 is SASEGT. Trimming left V 5 bases short and J 2 bases short, with 9 bases between. This CDR3 has 13 residues. The CDR3 is CASSRQVNTEAFF. The CDR3 nucleotides are TGTGCCAGCAGTAGACAGGTAAACACTGAAGCTTTCTTT.

The chain links TRBV27 to TRBJ1-6, with TRBD1 as a possible D gene (6 bases). Germline loops: CDR1 MNHEY, CDR2 SMNVEV (reference sequence). The CDR3 consists of 15 residues. The ends were cut back, 5 bases at V and 9 bases at J, with 17 bases in the middle. CDR3 nucleotide sequence: TGTGCCAGCAGTGCAACCGGGACATTCGGTTCACCCCTCCACTTT. This gives the protein CASSATGTFGSPLHF.

This chain uses TRBV21-1 with TRBJ2-7. TRBV21-1 is reported as a pseudogene. This CDR3 has 14 residues. The CDR3 spells CASSSVPLPYEQYF. CDR3 nucleotide sequence: TGTGCCAGCAGCTCCGTTCCCCTCCCATACGAGCAGTACTTC.

This chain links TRBV28 with TRBJ2-1; D unresolved. Trimming took off 8 bases at V and 6 bases at J, with 8 bases between the two ends. The V gene's germline CDR1 is MDHEN and CDR2 SYDVKM. The CDR3 is made up of 11 amino acids. DNA of the CDR3: TGTGCCAGCGCTTATAGCAATGAGCAGTTCTTC. Translating it yields CASAYSNEQFF.

This chain uses TRBV19 with TRBJ1-2; no clear D. CDR1 and CDR2 (germline): LNHDA, SQIVND (reference sequence). Deletions cut 4 bases from V and 4 bases from J, with 13 bases between. CDR3 size: 14 residues. CDR3 residues: CASSTSPAAYGYTF. CDR3 DNA sequence: TGTGCCAGTAGTACCAGTCCAGCAGCCTATGGCTACACCTTC.

For the CDR3, the DNA is TGTGCCTGGAACACGGTTACTGAAGCTTTCTTT. This translates into CAWNTVTEAFF. The J gene is TRBJ1-1, the V gene TRBV30; the D is unclear. Trimming removed 4 bases at V and 5 bases at J, with 8 bases between. The CDR3 spans 11 residues. In germline, CDR1 is GTSNPN, CDR2 SVGIG (reference sequence). The variable domain in full, completed from reference TRBV30 and TRBJ1-1, reads SQTIHQWPATLVQPVGSPLSLECTVEGTSNPNLYWYRQAAGRGLQLLFYSVGIGQISSEVPQNLSASRPQDRQFILSSKKLLLSDSGFYLCAWNTVTEAFFGQGTRLTVV.

This clone occurred once. V gene TRBV27 combines with J gene TRBJ2-7; D possibly corresponds to TRBD1 (6 bases). CDR1 and CDR2 from the germline V gene are MNHEY and SMNVEV (reference sequence). Trimming pared 10 bases from V and 5 bases from J, leaving 18 bases between. CDR3 length equals 13 residues. The CDR3 coding sequence is TGTGCCACCAGCTTCGGACAGACGAACGAGCAGTACTTC. Protein sequence: CATSFGQTNEQYF.

V and J are TRBV19 and TRBJ2-7, with a weak D call TRBD2 (6 bases). CDR1 LNHDA and CDR2 SQIVND come from the germline V gene (reference sequence). CDR3 length equals 16 residues. V dropped 6 bases and J dropped 4 bases, with 22 bases sitting between them. CDR3 sequence reads: CASSTIHRYGSYEQYF. DNA of the CDR3: TGTGCCAGTAGCACAATCCACAGGTACGGGAGTTACGAGCAGTACTTC. The full variable domain, in which reference TRBV19 and TRBJ2-7 provide the parts outside the CDR3, is DGGITQSPKYLFRKEGQNVTLSCEQNLNHDAMYWYRQDPGQGLRLIYYSQIVNDFQKGDIAEGYSVSREKKESFPLTVTSAQKNPTAFYLCASSTIHRYGSYEQYFGPGTRLTVT.

The chain joins TRBV23-1 to TRBJ1-2; no clear D gene. TRBV23-1 is known as an ORF, though its function is uncertain. The CDR3 is made up of 15 amino acids. V was shortened by 0 bases and J by 5 bases, with 13 bases between the two germline ends. The CDR3 bases are TGCGCCAGCAGTCAATCAAATGGCAGTGGTTATGGCTACACCTTC. Protein product: CASSQSNGSGYGYTF.

The chain links TRBV2 to TRBJ2-1; D is perhaps TRBD1 (6 bases). The ends were cut back, 9 bases at V and 8 bases at J, with 20 bases in the middle. CDR1 and CDR2 from the germline V gene are SNHLY and FYNNEI. The CDR3 runs 14 residues. As DNA, the CDR3 is TGTGCCAGATACTGGCTGGACAGTGGTCATGAGCAGTTCTTC. Protein sequence: CARYWLDSGHEQFF.

The genes are TRBV30 and TRBJ2-3; D perhaps matches TRBD2 (7 bases). Trimming took 0 bases from V and 4 from J, leaving 14 bases between them. The CDR3 spans 15 residues. Germline-derived CDR1 and CDR2 are GTSNPN and SVGIG (reference sequence). The CDR3 reads CAWSVWGGLADTQYF. For the CDR3, the DNA is TGTGCCTGGAGTGTATGGGGGGGGCTCGCAGATACGCAGTATTTT. Supplemented by reference TRBV30 and TRBJ2-3, the full variable domain reads SQTIHQWPATLVQPVGSPLSLECTVEGTSNPNLYWYRQAAGRGLQLLFYSVGIGQISSEVPQNLSASRPQDRQFILSSKKLLLSDSGFYLCAWSVWGGLADTQYFGPGTRLTVL.

The chain couples TRBV2 to TRBJ2-5, with 7 bases lining up with TRBD2. Germline values: CDR1 SNHLY, CDR2 FYNNEI. The CDR3 spans 14 residues. V lost 4 bases to trimming and J lost 5 bases; unmatched junction nucleotides: 7. For the CDR3, the DNA is TGTGCCAGCAGTGTCGAATGGGAGGGGGAGACCCAGTACTTC. This codes for CASSVEWEGETQYF.

The chain carries TRBV4-1 and TRBJ2-2; 12 positions match TRBD2. The CDR3 runs to 18 residues. Trimming took 1 base from V and 3 from J; bases not matched to a gene: 6. Germline V lookup: CDR1 MGHRA, CDR2 YSYEKL. CDR3 DNA sequence: TGCGCCAGCAGCCAAGGACTAGCGGGGGTAGGTGACACCGGGGAGCTGTTTTTT. Its protein product is CASSQGLAGVGDTGELFF.

The chain uses TRBV6-5 and TRBJ1-1; D call uncertain. Trimming removed 0 bases from V and 3 bases from J, with 8 bases in between. This CDR3 spans 14 amino acids. Per the germline V gene, CDR1 is MNHEY and CDR2 is SVGAGI. The CDR3 DNA follows: TGTGCCAGCAGTTACTCTCCCCGGGACACTGAAGCTTTCTTT. This codes for CASSYSPRDTEAFF.

This sequence joins TRBV5-1 and TRBJ2-7; D may be TRBD1 (7 bases). The CDR3 runs to 14 residues. V was trimmed by 0 bases and J by 8 bases, leaving 15 bases between them. CDR1 is SGHRS and CDR2 is YFSETQ in the germline V gene. CDR3 residues: CASSLGQGGGKQYF. In DNA form, the CDR3 reads TGCGCCAGCAGCTTGGGACAGGGAGGCGGAAAGCAGTACTTC.

This chain connects TRBV2 to TRBJ1-3, with unresolved D. CDR1 is SNHLY and CDR2 is FYNNEI in the germline V gene. Trimming shortened V by 3 bases and J by 0 bases, and 9 bases separated the two germline ends. This CDR3 spans 15 amino acids. CDR3 region: CASSDIASSGNTIYF. The CDR3 DNA is TGTGCCAGCAGTGATATCGCAAGCTCTGGAAACACCATATATTTT.

This clone was seen a single time. The chain is built from TRBV27 and TRBJ2-1; 14 nucleotides match TRBD2. With 5 bases clipped from V and 10 bases from J, the junction kept 10 bases outside the gene matches. The V gene's germline CDR1 is MNHEY and CDR2 SMNVEV (reference sequence). The CDR3 covers 16 residues. The CDR3 sequence: CASSDRLAGGVREQFF. CDR3 coding DNA: TGTGCCAGCAGTGACCGACTAGCGGGAGGGGTACGCGAGCAGTTCTTC.

The chain carries TRBV6-6 and TRBJ1-1, with D perhaps matching TRBD1 (5 bases). Germline loops: CDR1 MNHNY, CDR2 SVGAGI (reference sequence). The CDR3 contains 13 residues. The ends were cut back, 4 bases at V and 1 base at J, with 7 bases in the middle. The CDR3 sequence: CASSSTGNTEAFF. The CDR3 bases are TGTGCCAGCAGTTCCACAGGGAACACTGAAGCTTTCTTT.

The V and J genes are TRBV7-9 and TRBJ2-5; weak D call: TRBD2 (6 bases). Between the trimmed V and J ends, which lost 5 bases and 0 bases, there was a span of 16 bases. This CDR3 is built from 16 residues. From germline, CDR1 is SEHNR and CDR2 FQNEAQ (reference sequence). The CDR3 DNA sequence: TGTGCCAGCAGCCCCCCTAGTGTAGCGGACCAAGAGACCCAGTACTTC. Translation gives CASSPPSVADQETQYF.

The rearrangement joins TRBV7-6 to TRBJ2-1, with D maybe TRBD2 (6 bases). The V gene's germline CDR1 is SGHVS and CDR2 FNYEAQ. Between the trimmed V and J ends, which lost 5 bases and 5 bases, there was a span of 13 bases. The CDR3 has 14 amino acids. This CDR3 is CASSPGTGDNEQFF. In nucleotides, the CDR3 is TGTGCCAGCAGCCCCGGGACTGGAGACAATGAGCAGTTCTTC.

This sequence joins TRBV7-9 and TRBJ1-1; tentative D call: TRBD1 (5 bases). Per germline, CDR1 SEHNR and CDR2 FQNEAQ (reference sequence). Trimming shortened V by 5 bases and J by 1 base, and 14 bases separated the two germline ends. The CDR3 contains 15 residues. The chain's CDR3 is CASSRRDGENTEAFF. The CDR3 bases are TGTGCCAGCAGCCGAAGGGACGGAGAGAACACTGAAGCTTTCTTT.

The CDR3 reads CASSQLDASNQPQHF. CDR3 in DNA: TGTGCCAGCAGCCAACTCGACGCTAGCAATCAGCCCCAGCATTTT. The chain has TRBV5-4 and TRBJ1-5; D is uncertain. V was trimmed by 4 bases and J by 0 bases, leaving 11 bases between them. The CDR3 extends over 15 amino acids. Germline V lookup: CDR1 SGHNT, CDR2 YYREEE (reference sequence).